A selection of T cell receptor beta chains follows, all from one sample in a study of T cells in tuberculosis. The assay was immunoSEQ multiplex PCR, and TCRdb's table has in-frame clones only and misses some. The sample carries about 43,000 clones, around 95% recorded once. The source material was PBMCs. The receptors stem from a donor aged 10-29 years with latent tuberculosis or without tuberculosis infection. The CDR3 runs from the conserved cysteine through the conserved F or W. D genes are given only for firm matches. Clone size is stated in some rows and not others, as once, few, many or a class when expanded.

d_gene	abundance	j_gene	v_gene	CDR3nt	CDR3aa
TRBD2	-	TRBJ2-1	TRBV11-2	TGTGCCAGCAGCTCCCTTAGCGGGGGAAAGGGTGAGCAGTTCTTC	CASSSLSGGKGEQFF
-	-	TRBJ1-1	TRBV4-1	TGCGCCAGCAGCCTGCGGGGCCTGAACACTGAAGCTTTCTTT	CASSLRGLNTEAFF
-	-	TRBJ1-6	TRBV4-1	TGCGCCAGCAGCCAAGAATTGACGGAGCAAGTCTCCTATAATTCACCCCTCCACTTT	CASSQELTEQVSYNSPLHF
-	-	TRBJ1-5	TRBV28	TGTGCCAGCAGCTTAAATCCGGGTCAGCCCCAGCATTTT	CASSLNPGQPQHF
-	-	TRBJ1-2	TRBV30	TGTGCCTGGAGAAGCAGGGAAGTAGGCGGCTACACCTTC	CAWRSREVGGYTF
-	few	TRBJ1-3	TRBV11-2	TGTGCCAGCAGCCCAGGGTCCTCTGGAAACACCATATATTTT	CASSPGSSGNTIYF
-	-	TRBJ2-2	TRBV28	TGTGCCAGCAGAACAGGGAAATGGAACACCGGGGAGCTGTTTTTT	CASRTGKWNTGELFF
TRBD1	-	TRBJ2-2	TRBV16	TGTGCCAGCAGCCGCACTAGGGGACAGGGAGTGTCGCCGGACACCGGGGAGCTGTTTTTT	CASSRTRGQGVSPDTGELFF
-	-	TRBJ1-2	TRBV28	TGTGCCAGCAGTCCCCCGGGGGGTATGGGCTATGGCTACACCTTC	CASSPPGGMGYGYTF
-	-	TRBJ1-3	TRBV28	TGTGCCAGCAGTTTCCCCGACAGGGGAAACACCATATATTTT	CASSFPDRGNTIYF
TRBD1	-	TRBJ2-2	TRBV5-4	TGTGCCAGCAGCTCGGGGACAGGGGGACCGACCGGGGAGCTGTTTTTT	CASSSGTGGPTGELFF
-	-	TRBJ1-2	TRBV5-1	TGCGCCAGCAGCTTTATTCCAAGTAACCGGGACTTCTCTGGAGGCTACACCTTC	CASSFIPSNRDFSGGYTF
TRBD2	-	TRBJ2-3	TRBV25-1	TGTGCCAGCAGTGGGACTAGCGGGGGAGCAGATACGCAGTATTTT	CASSGTSGGADTQYF
TRBD1	-	TRBJ1-2	TRBV7-2	TGTGCCAGCACCCAGGGACAGGGGGCTCGCGGCTACACCTTC	CASTQGQGARGYTF
TRBD1	-	TRBJ1-1	TRBV12-5	TGTGCTAGTGGTTTGGGAACCGGGACAGGGCTGAACACTGAAGCTTTCTTT	CASGLGTGTGLNTEAFF
TRBD1	-	TRBJ2-1	TRBV30	TGTGCCTCCTACTGGACAGGGCTCGTCCGGGATGAGCAGTTCTTC	CASYWTGLVRDEQFF
-	-	TRBJ1-1	TRBV28	TGTGCCAGCAGTCTTCCCACAGGGAGGAACACTGAAGCTTTCTTT	CASSLPTGRNTEAFF
TRBD1	-	TRBJ1-2	TRBV28	TGTGCCAGCAGTTTCAACAGGGGGGCTAACTATGGCTACACCTTC	CASSFNRGANYGYTF
-	once	TRBJ1-1	TRBV30	TGTGCCTGGAGAACCTGGAGGAACACTGAAGCTTTCTTT	CAWRTWRNTEAFF
-	-	TRBJ1-5	TRBV30	TGTGCCTGGAGTCCCGTGGGCCGAAATCAGCCCCAGCATTTT	CAWSPVGRNQPQHF
-	-	TRBJ2-3	TRBV28	TGTGCCAGTACAGGGTCTGGCACAGATACGCAGTATTTT	CASTGSGTDTQYF
-	once	TRBJ1-1	TRBV19	TGTGCCAGTATCCCCGAGGGGGGGTACACTGAAGCTTTCTTT	CASIPEGGYTEAFF
-	-	TRBJ1-2	TRBV4-3	TGCGCCAGCAGCCAAGATCAGGAACTTCTCTATGGCTACACCTTC	CASSQDQELLYGYTF
TRBD1	-	TRBJ2-1	TRBV7-9	TGTGCCAGCAGCGAACCGGGACAGGGGCTTGTCAATGAGCAGTTCTTC	CASSEPGQGLVNEQFF
TRBD2	-	TRBJ2-1	TRBV19	TGTGCCAGTAGTTCAAGCGGGGGGACTACAATGAAGCAGTTCTTC	CASSSSGGTTMKQFF
-	-	TRBJ1-1	TRBV5-1	TGCGCCAGCAGCTTGGATTCAAACACTGAAGCTTTCTTT	CASSLDSNTEAFF
TRBD1	-	TRBJ1-2	TRBV5-6	TGTGCCAGCAGCGTGGGACAGGGGGGCTATGGCTACACCTTC	CASSVGQGGYGYTF
TRBD2	-	TRBJ2-2	TRBV27	TGTGCCAGCAGGGGACTAGCGGGGGGCCCCGGGGAGCTGTTTTTT	CASRGLAGGPGELFF
-	once	TRBJ1-2	TRBV11-2	TGTGCCAGCAGCTTAGATTCGGCTAACTATGGCTACACCTTC	CASSLDSANYGYTF
-	-	TRBJ2-1	TRBV2	TGTGCCAGCAGCGAAGAGTACCCGAGCTCCTACAATGAGCAGTTCTTC	CASSEEYPSSYNEQFF
TRBD1	-	TRBJ1-5	TRBV7-9	TGTGCCAGCAGCTCCCGGGGGACAGGGGAGTATCAGCCCCAGCATTTT	CASSSRGTGEYQPQHF
-	-	TRBJ2-5	TRBV15	TGTGCCACCAGCGGGAACAACAGGGCGCAAGAGACCCAGTACTTC	CATSGNNRAQETQYF
TRBD1	-	TRBJ1-2	TRBV19	TGTGCCAGTACCGCGACAGGGGTCGGTGGCTACACCTTC	CASTATGVGGYTF
-	-	TRBJ2-2	TRBV6-1	TGTGCCAGCAGGGACACCCCGACGGGAGCCGGGGAGCTGTTTTTT	CASRDTPTGAGELFF
-	-	TRBJ2-3	TRBV5-1	TGCGCCAGCAGCTCGTCCGACAAAGTCACAGATACGCAGTATTTT	CASSSSDKVTDTQYF
TRBD1	-	TRBJ1-6	TRBV5-4	TGTGCCAGCAGCTTGGGACCTGGACAGGGTAATTCACCCCTCCACTTT	CASSLGPGQGNSPLHF
-	-	TRBJ2-1	TRBV30	TGTGCCTGGAGTGTACTGGGGGGACGGGGTATGCCGAGGGAGCAGTTCTTC	CAWSVLGGRGMPREQFF
-	-	TRBJ1-6	TRBV9	TGTGCCAGCAGCGTATCTAGACAGTCAGTAGCACCCCTCCACTTT	CASSVSRQSVAPLHF
-	-	TRBJ1-5	TRBV28	TGTGCCGTGAGCAGGTTGGGCAATCAGCCCCAGCATTTT	CAVSRLGNQPQHF
-	-	TRBJ1-4	TRBV5-1	TGCGCCAGCAGCTTGTACGCGGCGGATGAAAAACTGTTTTTT	CASSLYAADEKLFF
TRBD1	-	TRBJ2-1	TRBV28	TGTGCCAGCAGACCTGGACAGGAAAGCTCCTACAATGAGCAGTTCTTC	CASRPGQESSYNEQFF
-	-	TRBJ2-2	TRBV5-1	TGCGCCAGCAGCTTGGATCGGGTTTACACCGGGGAGCTGTTTTTT	CASSLDRVYTGELFF
-	-	TRBJ1-4	TRBV7-6	TGTGCCAGCAGCTTAGTTGAGGGTGAAAAACTGTTTTTT	CASSLVEGEKLFF
-	-	TRBJ2-7	TRBV7-2	TGTGCCAGCAGCTTAGATAACTACGAGCAGTACTTC	CASSLDNYEQYF
-	-	TRBJ1-1	TRBV5-6	TGTGCCAGCAGCACGGGATTCATGGGCACTGAAGCTTTCTTT	CASSTGFMGTEAFF
-	-	TRBJ2-3	TRBV5-1	TGCGCCAGCAGCTTGGGAGTTTTCCAGCTAGGAGATACGCAGTATTTT	CASSLGVFQLGDTQYF
-	-	TRBJ2-1	TRBV4-1	TGCGCCAGCAGCCAAAACAGGGTGGTGGATGAGCAGTTCTTC	CASSQNRVVDEQFF
TRBD1	-	TRBJ2-7	TRBV25-1	TGTGCCAGCACTCCTAAGGGACAGGGGGCCTACGAGCAGTACTTC	CASTPKGQGAYEQYF